One and the same sample provided the 26 T cell receptor beta chains below, sequenced in a study. TCRdb re-derived calls from the RT-PCR reads in MiXCR, one entry per CDR3 protein. Of about 700,000 distinct CDR3 sequences detected, 14% appear once; the ten largest clones hold roughly 3.9%. The sequenced material came from memory CD4+ T cells from blood. The receptors here all came from a female donor in good health, serving as a healthy control.

This clonotype was counted only a few times. This chain uses TRBV5-1 with TRBJ2-3; D is unclear. The CDR3 is 17 amino acids. In germline, CDR1 is SGHRS, CDR2 YFSETQ. V was trimmed by 3 bases and J by 0 bases, leaving 17 bases between them. CDR3 coding DNA: TGCGCCAGCAGCTCACGACTGAATGGGCTTAGCACAGATACGCAGTATTTT. It codes for CASSSRLNGLSTDTQYF. The variable domain in full, completed from reference TRBV5-1 and TRBJ2-3, reads KAGVTQTPRYLIKTRGQQVTLSCSPISGHRSVSWYQQTPGQGLQFLFEYFSETQRNKGNFPGRFSGRQFSNSRSEMNVSTLELGDSALYLCASSSRLNGLSTDTQYFGPGTRLTVL.

The V and J genes are TRBV2 and TRBJ1-1; no clear D gene. The V end lost 10 bases, the J end lost 5 bases, and 17 bases lay between the germline ends. The CDR3 runs 13 residues. The germline CDR1 and CDR2 sequences are SNHLY and FYNNEI. CDR3 sequence reads: CATRALPKTEAFF. The CDR3 coding sequence is TGTGCCACCCGGGCCCTCCCTAAGACTGAAGCTTTCTTT.

The chain uses TRBV5-1 and TRBJ1-2; no reliable D call. V lost 4 bases to trimming and J lost 4 bases, with 14 bases between them. This CDR3 is built from 14 residues. CDR1 is SGHRS and CDR2 is YFSETQ in the germline V gene. The CDR3 spells CASSATEGGYGYTF. As DNA, the CDR3 is TGCGCCAGCAGCGCGACCGAGGGTGGCTATGGCTACACCTTC.

This clonotype was detected a few times. The V gene is TRBV7-2, the J gene TRBJ2-1; D not certain. Looked up from germline, CDR1 is SGHTA and CDR2 is FQGNSA. This CDR3 is built from 12 residues. The V gene lost 7 bases and the J gene lost 8 bases, with 12 bases spanning the gap. CDR3 coding DNA: TGTGCCAGCAAGGGCGAGGAGTATGAGCAGTTCTTC. It codes for CASKGEEYEQFF.

This clonotype was recorded at least ten times. The chain recombines TRBV20-1 with TRBJ2-7; D is uncertain. The CDR3 length is 13 residues. CDR1 DFQATT and CDR2 SNEGSKA come from the germline V gene (reference sequence). Trimming took 0 bases from V and 7 from J, leaving 13 bases between them. The CDR3 coding sequence is TGCAGTGCTAGAGATCTAAGGCACGGAGAGCAGTACTTC. It encodes CSARDLRHGEQYF.

This clonotype has a count of ten or more. The J gene is TRBJ1-5, the V gene TRBV10-2, with D maybe TRBD1 (5 bases). The germline CDR1 and CDR2 sequences are WSHSY and SAAADI. This CDR3 has 13 amino acids. V was clipped by 4 bases and J by 4 bases, with 8 bases between them. The CDR3 nucleotides are TGCGCCAGCAGTGGACAGTTTAATCAGCCCCAGCATTTT. Translating it yields CASSGQFNQPQHF.

This clonotype has just a few counts. The rearrangement links TRBV20-1 to TRBJ2-3, with 7 bases aligning to TRBD2. V shed 6 bases, J shed 0 bases, and the junction held 6 bases outside the gene matches. The CDR3 is made up of 14 amino acids. Germline V gene sequence: CDR1 DFQATT, CDR2 SNEGSKA (reference sequence). The DNA for the CDR3 is TGCAGTGCACCCGCGGGGGATAGCACAGATACGCAGTATTTT. Its translation is CSAPAGDSTDTQYF.

The rearrangement links TRBV19 to TRBJ2-1, with 8 bases identical to TRBD1. The germline V gene encodes CDR1 LNHDA and CDR2 SQIVND (reference sequence). After removal of 6 bases from V and 4 bases from J, the junction contained 8 bases not matched to a gene. This CDR3 has 15 residues. The chain's CDR3 is CASSPGQGRYNEQFF. In nucleotides, the CDR3 is TGTGCCAGTAGCCCCGGACAGGGAAGATACAATGAGCAGTTCTTC.

This clonotype was seen a few times. CDR3 nucleotides: TGTGCCAGCAACAACTGGGGGGGCCGGAACTATGGCTACACCTTC. Amino acid sequence: CASNNWGGRNYGYTF. The chain joins TRBV7-2 to TRBJ1-2, with D perhaps TRBD1 (6 bases). Germline CDR1 and CDR2: SGHTA and FQGNSA. Trimming removed 7 bases at V and 2 bases at J, with 17 bases between. This CDR3 region has 15 residues.

The rearrangement joins TRBV20-1 to TRBJ2-2, with 9 bases lining up with TRBD1. The CDR3 loop spans 14 amino acids. After removal of 6 bases from V and 3 bases from J, the junction contained 5 bases not matched to a gene. Per germline, CDR1 DFQATT and CDR2 SNEGSKA (reference sequence). The CDR3 DNA reads TGCAGTGCAGGACAGGGGTCGGACACCGGGGAGCTGTTTTTT. This gives the protein CSAGQGSDTGELFF.

This chain joins TRBV3-1 and TRBJ2-7; D is unclear. Germline V gene lookup returns CDR1 LGHDT and CDR2 YNNKEL (reference sequence). There are 13 residues in the CDR3. The ends were cut back, 2 bases at V and 2 bases at J, with 7 bases in the middle. The CDR3: CASSQNGAYEQYF. The CDR3 DNA reads as TGTGCCAGCAGCCAAAACGGAGCCTACGAGCAGTACTTC.

This chain connects TRBV6-5 to TRBJ1-1; D may be TRBD1 (5 bases). From germline, CDR1 is MNHEY and CDR2 SVGAGI. Trimming left V 0 bases short and J 7 bases short, with 15 bases between. This CDR3 spans 15 amino acids. The CDR3 DNA reads TGTGCCAGCAGTTACTCGATTACAGGCGGGGGTGAAGCTTTCTTT. This sequence encodes CASSYSITGGGEAFF.

J is TRBJ2-7 and V is TRBV5-1; D call uncertain. Germline V gene lookup returns CDR1 SGHRS and CDR2 YFSETQ. V was shortened by 7 bases and J by 0 bases, with 17 bases between the two germline ends. The CDR3 runs to 15 residues. The CDR3 sequence: CASAPAGGYSYEQYF. CDR3 nucleotides: TGCGCCAGCGCCCCAGCAGGTGGGTACTCCTACGAGCAGTACTTC.

This clonotype was found many times. The chain couples TRBV20-1 to TRBJ2-3; D may match TRBD1 or TRBD2 (5 bases each). The V gene lost 5 bases and the J gene lost 1 base, with 7 bases spanning the gap. Germline values: CDR1 DFQATT, CDR2 SNEGSKA (reference sequence). This CDR3 is 12 amino acids long. DNA for the CDR3: TGCAGTGCTTCGGGACGCACAGATACGCAGTATTTT. Protein: CSASGRTDTQYF.

This clonotype was detected many times. This sequence joins TRBV10-3 and TRBJ2-2, with D hard to call. V lost 2 bases, J lost 1 base, and 8 bases lay in between. Germline V gene sequence: CDR1 ENHRY, CDR2 SYGVKD. The CDR3 runs 15 residues. This CDR3 reads CAISELHWNTGELFF. In DNA form, the CDR3 reads TGTGCCATCAGTGAGCTACACTGGAACACCGGGGAGCTGTTTTTT.

Ten or more counts support this clonotype. The chain links TRBV2 to TRBJ2-3, with D possibly being TRBD1 (6 bases). Per germline, CDR1 SNHLY and CDR2 FYNNEI. This CDR3 is built from 14 residues. V dropped 3 bases and J dropped 6 bases, with 13 bases sitting between them. CDR3 in amino acids: CASSEIQGSDTQYF. CDR3 coding DNA: TGTGCCAGCAGTGAGATTCAGGGGAGTGATACGCAGTATTTT.

Concerning this clonotype itself: Compared with germline, one end of the junction differs, possibly owing to a read error. V gene TRBV3-1 combines with J gene TRBJ2-7, with D perhaps TRBD1 or TRBD2 (6 bases each). The CDR3 loop spans 16 amino acids. Germline lookup yields CDR1 LGHDT and CDR2 YNNKEL (reference sequence). The CDR3 nucleotides are TGTGCCAGCAGCCAAGGTGGGGGGACAAGTCTCAGCGAGCATTACTTC. It is translated as CASSQGGGTSLSEHYF.

This clonotype was counted ten times or more. V and J are TRBV20-1 and TRBJ1-4; 10 nucleotides align to TRBD1. This CDR3 is 15 amino acids long. Trimming cost V 2 bases and J 8 bases; bases outside gene matches: 8. Germline CDR1 reads DFQATT; CDR2 reads SNEGSKA (reference sequence). The DNA for the CDR3 is TGCAGTGCTAGACCCCCCGGGACAGGGGAGGAAAAACTGTTTTTT. As protein: CSARPPGTGEEKLFF.

The V call is TRBV5-4, the J call TRBJ2-1, with D perhaps matching TRBD1 (6 bases). This CDR3 is 14 amino acids long. Germline assignment: CDR1 SGHNT and CDR2 YYREEE (reference sequence). The V end was cut by 0 bases, the J end by 5 bases, with 9 bases between. DNA of the CDR3: TGTGCCAGCAGCTTGGCCAGGGGAAACAATGAGCAGTTCTTC. It translates to CASSLARGNNEQFF.

This chain joins TRBV12-3 or TRBV12-4 and TRBJ2-5; 8 bases are a match to TRBD2. The CDR3 covers 13 residues. Trimming at V came to 5 bases and at J to 3 bases, leaving 2 bases not matched to a gene. For the CDR3, the DNA is TGTGCCAGCAGTGGGGGACTAGAAGAGACCCAGTACTTC. It yields the protein CASSGGLEETQYF.

This clonotype was seen a few times. V and J are TRBV7-2 and TRBJ1-1; D remains unclear. V was cut by 0 bases and J by 3 bases, with 8 bases left in between. CDR1 is SGHTA and CDR2 is FQGNSA in the germline V gene. This CDR3 is 14 amino acids long. The CDR3 is CASSLARAYTEAFF. The CDR3 DNA reads as TGTGCCAGCAGCTTAGCGCGGGCGTACACTGAAGCTTTCTTT.

The chain is built from TRBV11-2 and TRBJ2-3, with 9 positions matching TRBD2. Trimming removed 1 base from V and 9 bases from J; junction bases left unmatched: 5. The CDR3 sequence is 14 residues long. Germline V gene data show CDR1 as SGHAT and CDR2 as FQNNGV. The CDR3 protein is CASSLGSGSLTQYF. In DNA form, the CDR3 reads TGTGCCAGCAGCTTAGGTAGCGGGAGTTTGACGCAGTATTTT.

This clonotype came up a few times. V gene TRBV20-1 combines with J gene TRBJ2-5; D possibly corresponds to TRBD2 (6 bases). There are 14 residues in the CDR3. V lost 1 base and J 5 bases, leaving 14 bases between the germline ends. The germline gives CDR1 DFQATT, CDR2 SNEGSKA (reference sequence). Written as DNA, the CDR3 is TGCAGTGCTAGAGGGGGGGTGACGTCCGAGACCCAGTACTTC. Its translation is CSARGGVTSETQYF.

The table lists this clonotype with a few counts. The V gene is TRBV18, the J gene TRBJ1-1, with a weak D call TRBD1 (5 bases). Germline V gene data show CDR1 as KGHSH and CDR2 as LQKENI. This CDR3 region has 14 residues. Trimming removed 7 bases from V and 4 bases from J, with 16 bases in between. CDR3 sequence (DNA): TGTGCCAGCTTGCTGGAGGGGTCCGTCACTGAAGCTTTCTTT. Its protein is CASLLEGSVTEAFF.

This chain links TRBV20-1 with TRBJ2-7; no firm D call. This CDR3 is built from 14 residues. Trimming removed 0 bases from V and 3 bases from J, with 12 bases in between. CDR1 and CDR2 from the germline V gene are DFQATT and SNEGSKA (reference sequence). CDR3 sequence (DNA): TGCAGTGCTAGAGATTCCCTCACGCTCTACGAGCAGTACTTC. As protein: CSARDSLTLYEQYF.

CDR3 DNA sequence: TGCGCCAGCAGGCGACTAGCGGGGGAGGAGCAGTACTTC. The encoded protein is CASRRLAGEEQYF. The chain carries TRBV23-1 and TRBJ2-7; TRBD2 matches at 12 bases. TRBV23-1 is assigned to the ORF class and has an uncertain function. This CDR3 contains 13 residues. J gave up 7 bases and V 6 bases, and 4 bases lay outside the gene matches.